This T cell receptor beta chain comes out of a study of blood T cell repertoires in COVID-19. As for the study in general: Both acute and convalescent COVID-19 samples were obtained from the United States, Italy and Spain. In each case, the material was cDNA or gDNA derived from T cells, B-cell-depleted T cells, or PBMCs.

Cohort allocation depended upon clinical history that participants reported. Two negative PCRs, clearance, or symptom resolution were required of recovered Cohort 3 donors. Measured with immunoSEQ multiplex PCR; TCRdb has only the in-frame clones, and not every one. The table lists about 250,000 clones, less than 90% of them singletons. This receptor was obtained from a woman aged 45-60 years who had recovered from COVID-19. Sequencing was performed on PBMCs or T cells enriched from blood (not recorded which).

CDR3 loop: CASSAGLAGQETQYF. The CDR3 DNA reads as TGTGCCAGCAGCGCCGGACTAGCGGGTCAAGAGACCCAGTACTTC. This chain links TRBV7-9 with TRBJ2-5, with 11 bases aligning to TRBD2. Trimming removed 5 bases from V and 2 bases from J; junction bases left unmatched: 4. Germline CDR1 SEHNR, CDR2 FQNEAQ (reference sequence). CDR3 size: 15 residues.